This T cell receptor (beta chain) was sequenced for a study of T cell responses to AZD1222 COVID-19 vaccine. Across the study: Pooled samples include second doses given at about 4 or 12 weeks.

Germline CDR1 is SGHAT and CDR2 is FQNNGV. The length of the CDR3 is 15 residues. V dropped 3 bases and J dropped 5; count of bases not matched to a gene: 6. The table came from immunoSEQ multiplex PCR; TCRdb's copy has only in-frame clones and leaves some out. The table has roughly 150,000 clones, about 90% seen once; the top ten hold around 5.5%. The starting material was peripheral blood, obtained on day 0 of AZD1222 vaccination. This clonotype was obtained from an adult in good health. The V and J genes are TRBV11-2 and TRBJ2-7; 11 positions agree with TRBD1. The CDR3 sequence is CASSFARDRGNEQYF. In DNA, the CDR3 is TGTGCCAGCAGCTTCGCCCGGGACAGGGGGAACGAGCAGTACTTC.